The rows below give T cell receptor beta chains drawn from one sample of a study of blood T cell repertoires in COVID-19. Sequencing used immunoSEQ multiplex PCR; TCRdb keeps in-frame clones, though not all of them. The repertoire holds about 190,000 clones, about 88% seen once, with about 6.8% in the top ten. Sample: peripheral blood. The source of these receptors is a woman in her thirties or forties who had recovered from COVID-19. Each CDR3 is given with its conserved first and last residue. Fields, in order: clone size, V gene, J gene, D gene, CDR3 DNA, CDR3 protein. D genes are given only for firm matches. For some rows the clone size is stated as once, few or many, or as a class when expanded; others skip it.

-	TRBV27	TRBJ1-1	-	TGTGCCAGCAGTTTAAGGGAGGACACTGAAGCTTTCTTT	CASSLREDTEAFF
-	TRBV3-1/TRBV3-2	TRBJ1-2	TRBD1	TGTGCCAGCAGCGTACAGGGGTGGGACTATGGCTACACCTTC	CASSVQGWDYGYTF
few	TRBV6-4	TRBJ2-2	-	TGTGCCAGCAGTGTCGCCCCGGGGGTCGGGGAGCTGTTTTTT	CASSVAPGVGELFF
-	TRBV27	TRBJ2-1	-	TGTGCCAGCAGTTTAAGCCATTTCTCCTACAATGAGCAGTTCTTC	CASSLSHFSYNEQFF
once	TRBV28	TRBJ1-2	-	TGTGCCAGCAGTTTAGACGGTTCCGGGGTCTATGGCTACACCTTC	CASSLDGSGVYGYTF
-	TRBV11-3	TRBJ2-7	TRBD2	TGTGCCAGCAGCCGTAGACTAGCGGGAGCCGCCGAGCAGTACTTC	CASSRRLAGAAEQYF
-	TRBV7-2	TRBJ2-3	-	TGTGCCAGCAGCTTCCGCCTAGCTGATACGCAGTATTTT	CASSFRLADTQYF
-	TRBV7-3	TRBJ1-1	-	TGTGCCAGCAGGAGGGCCGGGGGCACTGAAGCTTTCTTT	CASRRAGGTEAFF
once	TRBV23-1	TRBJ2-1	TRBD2	TGCGCCAGCAGTCAAACAGGGGACCCGGGACTAGCGGGAGAGGGGTCATACAATGAGCAGTTCTTC	CASSQTGDPGLAGEGSYNEQFF
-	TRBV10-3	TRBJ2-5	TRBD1	TGTGCCATCAGTGAGTCCGGGACAGGGGGCGTTAAGGAGACCCAGTACTTC	CAISESGTGGVKETQYF
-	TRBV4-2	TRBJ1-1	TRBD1	TGTGCCAGCAGCCAAGAGATCGGACAGGGAGGAAACACTGAAGCTTTCTTT	CASSQEIGQGGNTEAFF
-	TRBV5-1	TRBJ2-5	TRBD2	TGCGCCAGCAGGGGACTAGCGGGAGGACTTAACCAAGAGACCCAGTACTTC	CASRGLAGGLNQETQYF
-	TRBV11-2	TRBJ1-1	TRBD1	TGTGCCAGCAGCTTACCGGGACAGAGCACTGAAGCTTTCTTT	CASSLPGQSTEAFF
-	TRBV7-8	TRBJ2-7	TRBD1	TGTGCCAGCAGCTTTAACAGGGGTTCCTACGAGCAGTACTTC	CASSFNRGSYEQYF
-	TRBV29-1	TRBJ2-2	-	TGCAGCGTTGAAAGCGCGAACACCGGGGAGCTGTTTTTT	CSVESANTGELFF
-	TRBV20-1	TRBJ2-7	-	TGCAGTGCTAGTACGGGATTCGGGGAGCAGTACTTC	CSASTGFGEQYF
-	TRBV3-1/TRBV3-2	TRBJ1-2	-	TGTGCCAGCAGCCAAGATGGGGCAGGAATATCCTATGGCTACACCTTC	CASSQDGAGISYGYTF
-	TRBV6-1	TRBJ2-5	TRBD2	TGTGCCAGCAGTGAAGAACTAGCGGGACTGGAGACCCAGTACTTC	CASSEELAGLETQYF